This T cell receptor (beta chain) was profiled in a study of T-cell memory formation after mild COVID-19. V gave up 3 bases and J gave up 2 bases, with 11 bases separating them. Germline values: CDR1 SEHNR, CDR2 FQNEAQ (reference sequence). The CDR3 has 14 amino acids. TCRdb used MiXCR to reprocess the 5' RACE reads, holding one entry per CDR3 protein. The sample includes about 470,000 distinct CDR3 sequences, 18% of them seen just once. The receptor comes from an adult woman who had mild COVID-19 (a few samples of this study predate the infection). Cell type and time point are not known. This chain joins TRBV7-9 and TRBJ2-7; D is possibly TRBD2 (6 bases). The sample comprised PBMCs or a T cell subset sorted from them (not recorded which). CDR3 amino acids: CASSFGTETYEQYF. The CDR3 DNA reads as TGTGCCAGCAGCTTTGGGACTGAGACCTACGAGCAGTACTTC. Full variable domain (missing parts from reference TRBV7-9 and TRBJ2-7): DTGVSQNPRHKITKRGQNVTFRCDPISEHNRLYWYRQTLGQGPEFLTYFQNEAQLEKSRLLSDRFSAERPKGSFSTLEIQRTEQGDSAMYLCASSFGTETYEQYFGPGTRLTVT.